This is a list of T cell receptor beta chains from one sample in a study of vaccination effects on CD4 cells after COVID-19. Here immunoSEQ multiplex PCR was the method, and the copy in TCRdb shows in-frame clones only, minus some. The sample records tens of thousands of clones, approximately 73% being singletons. The antigens for these receptors are not known. The source was CD4+ T cells from PBMCs cultured with SARS-CoV-2 spike peptides, collected before COVID-19 vaccination. The receptors here all came from a human donor who received a COVID-19 vaccine. The CDR3 runs from the conserved cysteine through the conserved F or W. The order of the fields is J gene, V gene, D gene, clone size, CDR3 protein, CDR3 DNA. D genes are given only for firm matches. Clone sizes are given selectively: once, few, many, or a class where the clone is expanded.

TRBJ1-1,TRBV25-1,-,-,CASSFSGGGWAEAFF,TGTGCCAGCAGTTTTTCGGGTGGGGGGTGGGCTGAAGCTTTCTTT
TRBJ2-1,TRBV9,-,few,CASSVATGGLYNEQFF,TGTGCCAGCAGCGTAGCGACTGGAGGACTTTACAATGAGCAGTTCTTC
TRBJ2-2,TRBV11-2,TRBD1,-,CASSLIRQGTGELFF,TGTGCCAGCAGCTTAATTCGACAGGGCACCGGGGAGCTGTTTTTT
TRBJ1-2,TRBV6-1,TRBD1,-,CASTAQGHYGYTF,TGTGCCAGCACTGCACAGGGGCACTATGGCTACACCTTC
TRBJ1-5,TRBV19,-,few,CASRGRSNQPQHF,TGTGCCAGTAGAGGACGGAGCAATCAGCCCCAGCATTTT
TRBJ2-1,TRBV4-1,-,-,CASSHVNRIDNEQFF,TGCGCCAGCAGCCATGTAAATAGGATAGACAATGAGCAGTTCTTC
TRBJ2-1,TRBV11-2,-,-,CASSLGFSEQFF,TGTGCCAGCAGCTTAGGGTTCTCCGAGCAGTTCTTC
TRBJ2-3,TRBV6-2/TRBV6-3,-,once,CASSVGAADTQYF,TGTGCCAGCAGTGTCGGGGCTGCAGATACGCAGTATTTT
TRBJ1-1,TRBV19,-,-,CASSLRGRNTEAFF,TGTGCCAGTAGTTTAAGGGGGAGGAACACTGAAGCTTTCTTT
TRBJ2-1,TRBV6-5,TRBD2,few,CASSFLAGGNNEQFF,TGTGCCAGCAGTTTCCTAGCGGGAGGGAACAATGAGCAGTTCTTC
TRBJ1-1,TRBV2,-,few,CASGLDSLTEAFF,TGTGCCAGCGGACTCGACAGTCTCACTGAAGCTTTCTTT
TRBJ1-1,TRBV4-1,-,-,CASSQGHLNTEAFF,TGCGCCAGCAGCCAGGGACACCTGAACACTGAAGCTTTCTTT
TRBJ2-7,TRBV11-2,TRBD2,-,CASSLGGRAEQYF,TGTGCCAGCAGCTTAGGCGGGAGGGCCGAGCAGTACTTC
TRBJ2-7,TRBV12-5,-,-,CASDVRWGKDYEQYF,TGTGCTAGTGACGTCCGTTGGGGGAAGGATTACGAGCAGTACTTC
TRBJ1-2,TRBV3-1/TRBV3-2,-,-,CASSQYRTGYTF,TGTGCCAGCAGCCAATACAGGACTGGCTACACCTTC